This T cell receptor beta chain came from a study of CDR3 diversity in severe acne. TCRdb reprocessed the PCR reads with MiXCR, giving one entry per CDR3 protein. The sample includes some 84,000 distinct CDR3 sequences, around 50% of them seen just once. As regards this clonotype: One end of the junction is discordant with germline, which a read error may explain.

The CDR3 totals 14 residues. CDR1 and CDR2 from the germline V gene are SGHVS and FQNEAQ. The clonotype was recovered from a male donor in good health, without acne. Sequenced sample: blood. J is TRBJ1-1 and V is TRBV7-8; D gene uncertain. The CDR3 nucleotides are TGTGCCAGCAGCTTTGCGCAGCTCTACACTGAAGCTCTCTTT. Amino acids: CASSFAQLYTEALF. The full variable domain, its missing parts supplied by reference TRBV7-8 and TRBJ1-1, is GAGVSQSPRYKVAKRGQDVALRCDPISGHVSLFWYQQALGQGPEFLTYFQNEAQLDKSGLPSDRFFAERPEGSVSTLKIQRTQQEDSAVYLCASSFAQLYTEALFGQGTRLTVV.